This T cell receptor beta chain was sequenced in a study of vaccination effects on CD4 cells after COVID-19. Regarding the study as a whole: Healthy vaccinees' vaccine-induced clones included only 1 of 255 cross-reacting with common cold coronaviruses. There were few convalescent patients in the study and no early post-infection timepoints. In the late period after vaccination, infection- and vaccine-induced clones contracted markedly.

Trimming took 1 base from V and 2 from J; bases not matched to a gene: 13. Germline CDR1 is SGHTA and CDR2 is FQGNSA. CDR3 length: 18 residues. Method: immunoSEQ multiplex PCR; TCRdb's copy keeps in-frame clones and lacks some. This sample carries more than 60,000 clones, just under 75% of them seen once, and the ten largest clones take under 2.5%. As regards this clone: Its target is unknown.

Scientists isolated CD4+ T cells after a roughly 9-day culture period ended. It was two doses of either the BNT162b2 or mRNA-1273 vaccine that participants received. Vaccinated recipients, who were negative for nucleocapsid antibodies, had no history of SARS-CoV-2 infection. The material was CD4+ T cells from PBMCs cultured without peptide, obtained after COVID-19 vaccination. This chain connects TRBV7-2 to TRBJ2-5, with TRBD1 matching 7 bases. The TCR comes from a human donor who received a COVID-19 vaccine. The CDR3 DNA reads TGTGCCAGCAGCTTAGTAGTAGTAAGGGGGCGCTGGCAAGAGACCCAGTACTTC. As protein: CASSLVVVRGRWQETQYF.